The 21 T cell receptor beta chains below were found in one sample sequenced in a study of CD8 T cells in Susac syndrome. RNA amounts of about 0.5 to 1 ug underwent reverse transcription with random hexamers. MiXCR, run by TCRdb on the immunoSEQ multiplex PCR reads, gives a single entry per CDR3 protein. This sample has under 200,000 distinct CDR3 sequences, with roughly nine tenths found just once. Sequencing was carried out using CD4+ T cells from PBMCs. The source of these receptors is a human donor with Susac syndrome.

The DNA for the CDR3 is TGTGCCAGCAGCGCGAGGACGGACGGTAATGAAAAACTGTTTTTT. Its protein is CASSARTDGNEKLFF. V is TRBV5-4 and J is TRBJ1-4; no reliable D call. V gave up 4 bases and J gave up 4 bases, with 14 bases separating them. The CDR3 has 15 residues. Per germline, CDR1 SGHNT and CDR2 YYREEE (reference sequence).

The V gene is TRBV29-1, the J gene TRBJ2-3; D gene unclear. The germline V and J ends were trimmed by 5 bases and 0 bases, with 15 bases remaining between them. CDR3 length equals 15 residues. Per the germline V gene, CDR1 is SQVTM and CDR2 is ANQGSEA. The DNA of the CDR3 is TGCAGCGTTCTGGGAAACCCTAAGAGCACAGATACGCAGTATTTT. Amino acids: CSVLGNPKSTDTQYF.

In its sample, this clonotype was seen a few times. The rearrangement uses TRBV5-1 and TRBJ1-2; no firm D call. V gave up 2 bases and J gave up 1 base, with 9 bases separating them. The CDR3 has 14 residues. Germline CDR1 SGHRS, CDR2 YFSETQ. The CDR3 sequence: CASSLIPSNYGYTF. The CDR3 coding sequence is TGCGCCAGCAGCTTAATTCCCAGTAACTATGGCTACACCTTC.

V is TRBV24-1 and J is TRBJ2-1; no firm D call. Germline CDR1 and CDR2: KGHDR and SFDVKD. V shed 0 bases and J shed 5 bases, with 19 bases lying between them. The CDR3 runs to 18 residues. DNA of the CDR3: TGTGCCACCAGTGATTTGCGGTTGTCAGGCCAAGAGGACAATGAGCAGTTCTTC. It encodes CATSDLRLSGQEDNEQFF.

J is TRBJ2-5 and V is TRBV6-1, with 7 bases that match TRBD1. This CDR3 is 13 amino acids long. The germline gives CDR1 MNHNS, CDR2 SASEGT. J gave up 4 bases and V 5 bases, and 4 bases lay outside the gene matches. CDR3 DNA sequence: TGTGCCAGCAGTCAGACAGGGCGAGAGACCCAGTACTTC. The encoded protein is CASSQTGRETQYF.

This CDR3 is CAWSGMSGNTIYF. The DNA of the CDR3 is TGTGCCTGGAGTGGAATGTCAGGAAACACCATATATTTT. V gene TRBV30 combines with J gene TRBJ1-3; D unresolved. The V end was cut by 1 base, the J end by 4 bases, with 8 bases between. The CDR3 loop spans 13 amino acids. The germline V gene encodes CDR1 GTSNPN and CDR2 SVGIG (reference sequence).

This clonotype was seen only once. The chain combines TRBV5-1 with TRBJ1-1; TRBD1 might be the D (5 bases). Germline values: CDR1 SGHRS, CDR2 YFSETQ. Between the trimmed V and J ends, which lost 2 bases and 5 bases, there was a span of 19 bases. The CDR3 extends over 16 amino acids. CDR3 DNA sequence: TGCGCCAGCAGCTTCTCAGACAGCTCTGGGGGTACTGAAGCTTTCTTT. Translated: CASSFSDSSGGTEAFF.

The genes are TRBV12-3 or TRBV12-4 and TRBJ1-2; TRBD1 is a possible D gene (5 bases). The CDR3 contains 16 residues. Trimming cost V 6 bases and J 2 bases, with 19 bases left between them. The CDR3 loop reads CASRSGFSGLNYGYTF. In DNA, the CDR3 is TGTGCCAGCAGATCAGGGTTTTCAGGATTGAACTATGGCTACACCTTC.

The CDR3 DNA reads as TGTGCCAGCAGCTTAGTCGAGGGGATGGATACGCAGTATTTT. This gives the protein CASSLVEGMDTQYF. V and J are TRBV7-9 and TRBJ2-3, with D perhaps given as TRBD1 or TRBD2 (5 bases each). The CDR3 spans 14 residues. Germline CDR1 SEHNR, CDR2 FQNEAQ (reference sequence). Deletions cut 1 base from V and 6 bases from J, with 11 bases between.

The rearrangement uses TRBV10-2 and TRBJ2-5; maybe TRBD1 (5 bases). There are 13 residues in the CDR3. Germline CDR1 is WSHSY and CDR2 is SAAADI. V lost 3 bases and J 5 bases, leaving 10 bases between the germline ends. The CDR3 loop is CASSDQGWETQYF. CDR3 sequence (DNA): TGCGCCAGCAGTGATCAGGGTTGGGAGACCCAGTACTTC.

This sequence joins TRBV12-3 or TRBV12-4 and TRBJ2-7, with TRBD2 matching 11 bases. The CDR3 is 17 residues long. V lost 0 bases, J lost 5 bases, and 9 bases stayed unmatched. This CDR3 is CASSLARVAGGRDEQYF. The CDR3, as DNA: TGTGCCAGCAGTTTAGCGCGTGTAGCGGGGGGGCGCGACGAGCAGTACTTC.

The V and J genes are TRBV20-1 and TRBJ1-5, with D maybe TRBD1 (6 bases). V was cut by 6 bases and J by 3 bases, with 15 bases left in between. The germline CDR1 and CDR2 sequences are DFQATT and SNEGSKA (reference sequence). The CDR3 totals 14 residues. In DNA, the CDR3 is TGCAGTGCCCAACGTGGACAGAACAATCAGCCCCAGCATTTT. Translating it yields CSAQRGQNNQPQHF.

This sequence joins TRBV30 and TRBJ1-3; D not certain. Germline CDR1 and CDR2: GTSNPN and SVGIG (reference sequence). V gave up 0 bases and J gave up 0 bases, with 6 bases separating them. The CDR3 spans 14 residues. CDR3 sequence: CAWSVLRSGNTIYF. The CDR3 nucleotides are TGTGCCTGGAGTGTGTTGCGCTCTGGAAACACCATATATTTT. The whole variable domain, filled in from reference TRBV30 and TRBJ1-3, reads SQTIHQWPATLVQPVGSPLSLECTVEGTSNPNLYWYRQAAGRGLQLLFYSVGIGQISSEVPQNLSASRPQDRQFILSSKKLLLSDSGFYLCAWSVLRSGNTIYFGEGSWLTVV.

CDR3 DNA sequence: TGTGCCAGCAGTTTAGCTAGCGGGGGTTCCTACGAGCAGTACTTC. Its translation: CASSLASGGSYEQYF. V gene TRBV12-3 or TRBV12-4 combines with J gene TRBJ2-7; 9 bases match TRBD2. The CDR3 is made up of 15 amino acids. The V segment lost 0 bases and the J segment 1 base; nucleotides outside the gene matches: 1.

V and J are TRBV23-1 and TRBJ1-5, with D unresolved. TRBV23-1 is labeled an ORF, and its function is uncertain. This CDR3 is built from 16 residues. V was trimmed by 0 bases and J by 1 base, leaving 10 bases between them. In DNA form, the CDR3 reads TGCGCCAGCAGTCAATCTACCCCAGTAAGCAATCAGCCCCAGCATTTT. Protein: CASSQSTPVSNQPQHF.

This clonotype was seen a single time. The chain carries TRBV19 and TRBJ2-6; D is possibly TRBD2 (5 bases). V was shortened by 7 bases and J by 1 base, with 20 bases between the two germline ends. The CDR3 runs to 18 residues. Germline CDR1 LNHDA, CDR2 SQIVND (reference sequence). CDR3 bases: TGTGCCAGTACCGCGGGCCACTTCGTCGATTCTGGGGCCAACGTCCTGACTTTC. Translation gives CASTAGHFVDSGANVLTF.

This clonotype was seen just once. The V and J genes are TRBV27 and TRBJ2-7, with TRBD2 matching over 9 bases. Trimming removed 2 bases from V and 3 bases from J; junction bases left unmatched: 2. Germline CDR1 and CDR2: MNHEY and SMNVEV (reference sequence). This CDR3 contains 14 residues. The CDR3 DNA reads as TGTGCCAGCAGTTTACTAGCGGGGTTCTACGAGCAGTACTTC. It specifies CASSLLAGFYEQYF.

The chain combines TRBV30 with TRBJ1-4; D call uncertain. The germline gives CDR1 GTSNPN, CDR2 SVGIG (reference sequence). The CDR3 contains 14 residues. Trimming took 2 bases from V and 3 from J, leaving 10 bases between them. CDR3 sequence: CAWSMGGSNEKLFF. CDR3 nucleotides: TGTGCCTGGAGTATGGGAGGTTCTAATGAAAAACTGTTTTTT.

This clonotype was seen once. V gene TRBV28 combines with J gene TRBJ2-7; tentatively, D is TRBD1 (7 bases). The CDR3 consists of 14 residues. Germline-derived CDR1 and CDR2 are MDHEN and SYDVKM. V dropped 2 bases and J dropped 0 bases, with 8 bases sitting between them. The CDR3 loop reads CASSLQGGSYEQYF. The CDR3 DNA follows: TGTGCCAGCAGTTTACAGGGGGGCTCCTACGAGCAGTACTTC. The entire variable domain, with the rest obtained from reference TRBV28 and TRBJ2-7, is as follows: DVKVTQSSRYLVKRTGEKVFLECVQDMDHENMFWYRQDPGLGLRLIYFSYDVKMKEKGDIPEGYSVSREKKERFSLILESASTNQTSMYLCASSLQGGSYEQYFGPGTRLTVT.

This clonotype was observed a single time. The J gene is TRBJ2-7, the V gene TRBV3-1, with 7 bases that match TRBD1. Germline CDR1 LGHDT, CDR2 YNNKEL (reference sequence). V lost 4 bases to trimming and J lost 3 bases; unmatched junction nucleotides: 6. This CDR3 has 14 residues. CDR3 in amino acids: CASSPFRDSYEQYF. DNA for the CDR3: TGTGCCAGCAGCCCCTTCCGGGACAGCTACGAGCAGTACTTC.

V gene TRBV28 combines with J gene TRBJ1-2, with D hard to call. There are 14 residues in the CDR3. The V gene lost 3 bases and the J gene lost 0 bases, with 8 bases spanning the gap. Germline V gene sequence: CDR1 MDHEN, CDR2 SYDVKM. The CDR3 DNA sequence: TGTGCCAGCAGTTTCTCCCCGCCTAACTATGGCTACACCTTC. It yields the protein CASSFSPPNYGYTF.